The source of this T cell receptor beta chain is a study of T cell changes during pregnancy in multiple sclerosis. CDR3 size: 16 residues. The J segment lost 0 bases and the V segment lost 0 bases, leaving 5 bases of the junction unmatched. In germline, CDR1 is SGHRS, CDR2 YFSETQ. TCRdb's copy holds only in-frame clones and misses some; the assay was immunoSEQ multiplex PCR. The repertoire consists of some 64,000 clones, with just under 90% occurring once and the leading ten covering almost 0.9%. The source is a female donor in good health, enrolled as a control in a pregnancy study. The chain combines TRBV5-1 with TRBJ1-1, with TRBD1 matching over 7 bases. Sequenced here: peripheral blood, sampled in the first trimester of pregnancy. The CDR3 here is CASSLGQGTMNTEAFF. The CDR3 region has the DNA TGCGCCAGCAGCTTGGGACAGGGAACAATGAACACTGAAGCTTTCTTT.